Below, one T cell receptor beta chain is given with its context. Its antigen is currently not known. The sample holds no much larger clone one base away, and base qualities are not on file. The record originates from a study of cytomegalovirus exposure and HLA in healthy donors (dated by TCRdb to 2015 to 2018). Regarding the complete study: According to an earlier analysis of 587 of the donors, 150 million to 200 million T cells yielded 90 million to 130 million unique TCR beta sequences and about 300 Gb of sequence data. Genome-wide SNP genotypes for about 55% of the roughly 670 donors were used in a later genetic analysis, which treated that subset as a discovery cohort. On average, approximately 250,000 unique TCR beta nucleotide sequences were sequenced per donor among about 400 genotyped donors of the cohort, with around 19% of those sequences being non-productive. A separate validation cohort of over 95 different subjects was used in addition to the roughly 620-subject first cohort. The genetic ancestry cluster associated with self-reported Caucasian donors included about 84% of the 398 genotyped donors. In a later analysis, previously published TCR beta repertoires from 500 to 750 donors were re-analyzed and high-resolution HLA genotyping was added so that TCR occurrence patterns could be studied. High-throughput TCR immunosequencing, statistical association of individual TCRs with disease status, and machine learning were combined to predict cytomegalovirus infection status. Approximately 300 gigabases of sequencing data and roughly 81 million unique TCR sequences made up an early release that covered 500 to 700 HLA-typed donors. The study profiled the T cell repertoires of more than 500 subjects by immunosequencing and related them to cytomegalovirus serostatus. Rather than using new phenotypic data, the later analysis identified candidate immune exposures from TCR beta sequences and from how often those sequences occurred across donors. Donor age, sex, ethnicity and CMV serostatus were compiled together with the repertoire data. Typing coverage varied by locus: roughly 629-640 donors for A, B, C, DRB1 and DQB1; approximately 500 for DQA1; 606 for DPA1; approximately 490 for DPB1. A few DR-DQ haplotypes were handled as single units for association and clustering because linkage in the cohort was strong. Every discovery cohort repertoire had been produced on one sequencing platform. Both class I and class II loci were covered by HLA typing, at four-digit resolution. To decide whether each TCR beta V gene segment behaved as functional or pseudogenic, an earlier analysis of approximately 590 of the donors relied on high-throughput TCR beta sequencing. The aim of the study was to test whether cataloging public T cell receptors could identify signatures of past pathogen exposure.

The CDR3 measures 18 amino acids from cysteine to phenylalanine. The retained sequence is limited to the CDR3, 54 bases, with the frame set at the first base. Looking up the germline V gene yields CDR1 MGHDK and CDR2 SYGVNS. A distance of 18 bases separates the germline ends of V and J, which lose 1 base and 1 base respectively. The study at large found these results: The study gave a list of roughly 150 TCR beta chains associated with cytomegalovirus. In a later analysis, HLA-associated TCR beta chains were found to be more clonally expanded and to have lower generation probabilities than equally common non-associated chains. Only TCR beta chains were sequenced in this cohort, and the absence of alpha or paired-chain data limited detectable features. Because HLA typing was missing for some donors at each locus, association tests included only the typed subset. In vitro tests confirmed that a few of the cytomegalovirus-associated TCR beta chains recognize cytomegalovirus antigens. When HLA alleles, especially DR and DQ, strongly co-occurred, TCR associations were difficult to assign to individual alleles. For the cohort, immune exposure information was limited to CMV serostatus. A later analysis reported that several top co-occurrence clusters appeared linked to parvovirus B19, influenza, CMV and Epstein-Barr virus. The sequencing pipeline was judged likely to have produced a cluster of highly shared sequence variants as a technical artifact. Most TCR sequences were seen in very few donors, while some public TCRs were found in many individuals. Sequencing depth was assumed to be roughly uniform across donors in the presence/absence analyses, though that assumption may not hold. Linkage disequilibrium might explain the correlated functional status among segregating V segments, but an unknown experimental factor could not be ruled out. In an earlier analysis of 500 to 650 of the donors, most TCR beta V segments appeared in productive rearrangements about 87% or about 30% of the time, broadly matching IMGT annotations. V-gene and J-gene trimming of TCR beta chains was associated with a missense DCLRE1C variant in a later genetic analysis, and the association was replicated in an independent cohort. A later analysis associated 17,000 or so TCR beta sequences with specific HLA alleles at a false discovery rate of 0.05. In a later analysis, the rate of TCR association differed among HLA loci, with DRB1 alleles having the most associated TCRs and HLA-C alleles having the fewest. According to the authors, the approach could potentially be generalized to other disease states and immunological phenotypes. A further reported finding was that TCR beta sequences accurately predicted the HLA-A and HLA-B alleles for most subjects in the first cohort. In a later analysis, most CMV-associated TCR beta chains were found to appear HLA-restricted, with HLA associations seemingly driven largely by CMV exposure. The 87-base-pair reads could not distinguish some IMGT-functional V segments, including TRBV6-2 and TRBV6-3, so those segments were excluded. Cytomegalovirus status was reported to be diagnosed by the classifier with high specificity and sensitivity in both the original and validation cohorts. Because counts were too low, roughly 16 rarely observed V segments, including chromosome 9 orphons, were left out of the earlier analysis of 587 of the donors. According to a later genetic analysis, donors in an Asian-associated ancestry cluster had fewer N-insertions in productive TCRs than the approximately 610-donor mean.

The method was the immunoSEQ multiplex PCR assay. For the multiplex PCR, a mixture combining 60 forward primers for TCR Vbeta segments and 13 reverse primers for TCR Jbeta segments was used. The CDR3 region of rearranged TCR beta genes was amplified from genomic DNA with a multiplex PCR assay. Amplified TCR beta libraries were sequenced as 87-base-pair reads on the Illumina HiSeq System. In the authors' own workflow: In a later analysis, 70 million to 95 million unique TCR beta chains were counted across the roughly 610 repertoires, and about 9.9 million of these chains were shared by at least two donors. Raw reads were error-corrected and collapsed into unique sequences by a nearest-neighbor algorithm in which closely related sequences were merged to remove PCR and sequencing errors. To assign V, D and J gene segments, CDR3 sequences were aligned to IMGT reference sequences. For a sequence to be retained, at least a six-nucleotide match to both a V gene segment and a J gene segment was required. Rearrangements were called productive when the CDR3 lacked stop codons and stayed in frame with V and J; all others were non-productive. CDR3 was defined by IMGT convention, running from the second conserved V-encoded cysteine to the conserved J-encoded phenylalanine. The earlier analysis of approximately 590 of the donors excluded any sequence lacking an unambiguous match to a single V gene segment. In an earlier analysis of approximately 590 of the donors, V segments were called functional above 56.7% productive rearrangements and were called segregating when the between-donor standard deviation exceeded 5%. To diagnose cytomegalovirus status from the catalog of TCR beta chain sequences, a statistical classification framework was built. V and J gene assignment, in a later analysis, came from comparing TCR nucleotide sequences with IMGT/GENE-DB human TR gene sequences. Using the TCRdist pipeline, a later analysis assigned CDR3 sequences along with most-parsimonious VDJ recombination scenarios. In a later analysis, every TCR beta chain was defined by the combination of its CDR3 amino acid sequence and its V-gene family, and reads without a unique V-gene family were dropped. In a later analysis, 450 to 600 highly shared, low-generation-probability nucleotide sequences were removed to address suspected cross-contamination and a sequencing artifact. A later analysis calculated a clonal expansion index for each public chain from normalized within-repertoire ranks of inferred template counts. Generation probabilities in a later analysis came from a VDJ recombination model fitted to out-of-frame rearrangements, and those results were checked against IGoR. In a later analysis, TCR-TCR, TCR-HLA and TCR-CMV co-occurrence was scored with hypergeometric tests, and a repertoire-size bias correction was applied to TCR pairs. False discovery rates were estimated in a later analysis by permuting HLA or CMV assignments 20 times. In a later analysis, co-occurring TCRs were grouped using DBSCAN, and TCRdist sequence similarity was added for clustering within HLA-allele-positive subsets. Repertoires with fewer than 30,000 or more than 120,000 public chains were left out of co-occurrence clustering, as were five repertoires with anomalous nucleotide sharing. TCRdb limited this immuneACCESS table to in-frame rearrangements with V and J called. A share of clones is missing; checked studies link under half to unresolved V genes, and the rest is unexplained. V and J calls and clone size are given by that table; D and trimming were obtained from the DNA. The sample table holds 80,000 to 100,000 clones, of which 65% to 75% were seen once. The top ten constitute approximately 20% of the sample.

The cohort was made up of hundreds of healthy bone marrow donors. Cohort members were all nominally healthy when sampled, although unrecorded immune exposures were likely present. The donor tested CMV seropositive, placing the donor among the roughly 300 seropositive members of the cohort. Every donor gave a peripheral blood sample, and the peripheral blood mononuclear cells from that sample were used for TCR beta sequencing. Genomic DNA extraction from the blood cell samples was performed with the Qiagen DNeasy Blood Extraction Kit. The sample consisted of PBMCs. The sequence derives from a man aged 25 to 40 in good health and CMV-seropositive. Rearrangement joined TRBV25-1 to TRBJ2-3, with the D gene not clear enough to name. For the CDR3, the sequence is CASSEFYGGDVGTDTQYF. The DNA sequence follows: TGTGCCAGCAGTGAATTTTATGGTGGAGATGTTGGCACAGATACGCAGTATTTT.